This TCR beta chain was profiled in a study of T cell repertoires in ileal Crohn's disease (dated by TCRdb to between 2018 and 2021). Looking at the study overall: The median duration of disease was roughly 8.2 years, and at the time of surgery about a third of patients were active smokers. TCR repertoire analysis was performed in a few dozen Crohn's disease patients drawn from a prospective multicentre cohort. All patients had surgery for a complication: stricturing disease in around 60% and penetrating disease in roughly 40%. Five hundred nanograms of biopsy DNA per sample were submitted for commercial TCRB immunosequencing. MI samples were biopsies from the proximal margin of the surgical specimen. The study was conducted in parallel with a multicentre cohort that was designed to identify predictors of early endoscopic recurrence following ileocolonic resection. Endoscopic postoperative recurrence was defined by a Rutgeerts score above i0. Postoperative therapy was given to about half of the patients, with thiopurines administered to 11 patients and anti-TNF agents administered to under 20 patients. A total of around 150 mucosal samples from some 57 patients were sequenced, collected from several sites on the surgical specimen as well as at postoperative endoscopy.

Overall results and qualifications from the work: Mucosal CD4 and CD8 T cells were sorted and sequenced only in a subgroup of patients, the size of which was not stated. A significantly higher proportion of clonal expansions was observed in active smokers at surgery than in non-smokers (about 25% vs 20%, p=0.02). Sorted CD8 T cells carried more high-frequency clones than CD4 T cells, suggesting mucosal expansions were mainly CD8. Higher percentages of high-frequency clones at the time of surgery were linked to endoscopic recurrence, and every patient with clonality above 26.8% (18/57) had recurrence.

The intended sense of this specimen's time point label: proximal margin of the surgical specimen (macroscopically non-inflamed). Adults with ileal or ileocolonic Crohn's disease and an indication for ileocolonic resection were eligible for inclusion. Whole ileal mucosal biopsies were stored frozen at -80°C before DNA extraction. A TRizol-based method was used to extract genomic DNA from the frozen whole biopsies, and the DNA was quantified with a NanoDrop 2000 spectrophotometer. Libraries were prepared through the immunoSEQ multiplex PCR assay. CDR3 regions were amplified from genomic DNA by Adaptive Biotechnology using a two-step, amplification bias-controlled multiplex PCR. In the first PCR, primers covered every V and J gene segment, and in the second PCR, barcodes and Illumina adapters were added. CDR3 libraries were sequenced using an Illumina instrument. Per the source publication's procedure: Vendor-provided pipelines were combined with custom analysis of raw data in R/Bioconductor under R version 3.3.0. Clonality, ranging from 0 to 1, was calculated as the inverse of the normalised Shannon entropy of all productive clones. High-frequency clones were defined as the share of the repertoire taken up by the top 100 clones, keeping only clones that passed a 95% confidence test. The Simpson index measured repertoire diversity, and the Morisita-Horn index measured overlap between samples. Held by TCRdb, this immuneACCESS table contains in-frame sequences only and omits some clones. Under half of the omission traces to an unresolved V gene where checked; the cause of the rest is unknown. The V and J calls and clone size come from that table; D and trimming were worked out from the DNA. Per the sample table, the count is approximately 31 clones.

In regard to this clone: Its antigen target is currently unknown. The input lacks base qualities; no much larger clone sits a single base away.

Measured from the cysteine to the phenylalanine, the CDR3 is 13 residues long. Only the CDR3 part of the read is kept: 39 bases, read in frame from the first base. The germline V gene gives CDR1 as MDHEN and CDR2 as SYDVKM. Between the V and J ends, shortened by 6 bases and 4 bases respectively, the junction contains 11 bases. This receptor chain uses TRBV28 and TRBJ2-3, with no reliable assignment of the D segment. The origin of this receptor is an adult with Crohn's disease. The sequenced sample was ileal tissue. The DNA reads TGTGCCAGCAGCCCCCAAACTTCAGATACGCAGTATTTT. Translated, this is CASSPQTSDTQYF.